The 10 T cell receptor beta chains reported below all come from one sample, sequenced in a study of T cell changes during pregnancy in multiple sclerosis. The data were produced by immunoSEQ multiplex PCR, yet TCRdb's version contains in-frame clones alone and is incomplete. Of over 60,000 clones listed, 91% are singletons. Sequenced here: peripheral blood, sampled in the third trimester of pregnancy. The receptors were gathered from a female donor in good health, enrolled as a control in a pregnancy study.

The chain recombines TRBV5-5 with TRBJ2-7, with a possible D match to TRBD2 (5 bases). The CDR3 extends over 16 amino acids. CDR1 SGHKS and CDR2 YYEKEE come from the germline V gene (reference sequence). With 0 bases removed from V and 2 bases from J, the gap between germline ends came to 15 bases. CDR3 in DNA: TGTGCCAGCAGCTTGGGGGTCCGAGTGGAGGCCTACGAGCAGTACTTC. Translation gives CASSLGVRVEAYEQYF.

The chain links TRBV2 to TRBJ1-2, with D possibly matching TRBD1 (5 bases). Germline V gene data show CDR1 as SNHLY and CDR2 as FYNNEI. V was clipped by 6 bases and J by 1 base, with 18 bases between them. This CDR3 region has 16 residues. DNA for the CDR3: TGTGCCAGCAGCTTCACCCAGGGAATAGATAACTATGGCTACACCTTC. Translated, it gives CASSFTQGIDNYGYTF.

J is TRBJ2-5 and V is TRBV11-2; D not certain. Germline values: CDR1 SGHAT, CDR2 FQNNGV. CDR3 length: 14 amino acids. V gave up 6 bases and J gave up 0 bases, with 11 bases separating them. The CDR3 region has the DNA TGTGCCAGCAGACCCAACCGGGACCAAGAGACCCAGTACTTC. Translating gives CASRPNRDQETQYF.

This sequence joins TRBV28 and TRBJ2-6; D gene uncertain. V was cut by 7 bases and J by 1 base, with 5 bases left in between. The CDR3 contains 13 residues. Germline-derived CDR1 and CDR2 are MDHEN and SYDVKM. The CDR3 region is CASMESGANVLTF. The CDR3 DNA reads TGTGCCAGCATGGAGTCTGGGGCCAACGTCCTGACTTTC.

The chain links TRBV18 to TRBJ2-1; a possible D gene is TRBD2 (5 bases). The V end was cut by 3 bases, the J end by 5 bases, with 23 bases between. The CDR3 extends over 18 amino acids. Germline loops: CDR1 KGHSH, CDR2 LQKENI. The CDR3 nucleotides are TGTGCCAGCTCACCGAACCCGGGGTTGATGGGTGTCAACAATGAGCAGTTCTTC. This codes for CASSPNPGLMGVNNEQFF.

J is TRBJ2-7 and V is TRBV4-1; 10 bases are a match to TRBD2. Looked up from germline, CDR1 is MGHRA and CDR2 is YSYEKL. V shed 2 bases and J 3 bases; nucleotides not matched to a gene: 4. CDR3 length equals 15 residues. The CDR3 nucleotides are TGCGCCAGCAGCCAACTAGCGGGAGCTAACTACGAGCAGTACTTC. Encoded protein: CASSQLAGANYEQYF.

This clone was seen once. V usage is TRBV28 and J usage is TRBJ2-2; the match to TRBD1 covers 7 bases. V dropped 6 bases and J dropped 4; count of bases not matched to a gene: 5. The CDR3 sequence is 14 residues long. CDR1 and CDR2 from the germline V gene are MDHEN and SYDVKM. This CDR3 is CASRGQRVTGELFF. Here the CDR3 DNA reads TGTGCCAGCAGGGGACAGAGGGTCACCGGGGAGCTGTTTTTT.

This chain links TRBV9 with TRBJ2-3; D gene unclear. V dropped 0 bases and J dropped 0 bases, with 8 bases sitting between them. The CDR3 runs 15 residues. The V gene's germline CDR1 is SGDLS and CDR2 YYNGEE. CDR3 loop: CASSVDALSTDTQYF. CDR3 bases: TGTGCCAGCAGCGTAGATGCGCTCAGCACAGATACGCAGTATTTT.

The chain couples TRBV10-3 to TRBJ1-3, with D hard to call. V was cut by 2 bases and J by 0 bases, with 14 bases left in between. The CDR3 sequence is 17 residues long. Germline CDR1 and CDR2: ENHRY and SYGVKD. CDR3 in DNA: TGTGCCATCAGTGAGCGGACGGAGGGCCCCTCTGGAAACACCATATATTTT. Translated: CAISERTEGPSGNTIYF.

The chain links TRBV7-2 to TRBJ2-5; no clear D gene. The CDR3 is 14 amino acids. Germline V lookup: CDR1 SGHTA, CDR2 FQGNSA. Trimming removed 5 bases at V and 3 bases at J, with 13 bases between. The CDR3 DNA reads as TGTGCCAGCAGCCGATTAAGAACAGAAGAGACCCAGTACTTC. Translated: CASSRLRTEETQYF.